This is a list of T cell receptor beta chains from one sample in a study of blood T cell repertoires in COVID-19. The method was immunoSEQ multiplex PCR; TCRdb's version includes in-frame clones alone and lacks a portion of them. The profile shows 380,000 or so clones, about 90% of them singletons. What was sequenced was PBMCs or T cells enriched from blood (not recorded which). The receptors here all came from a man between 25 and 39 years old who had recovered from COVID-19. Each CDR3 is given with its conserved first and last residue. Fields, in order: V gene, clone size, D gene, J gene, CDR3 DNA, CDR3 protein. The D gene is left open where the match is weak. The listing skips clone size in some rows; elsewhere it reads once, few, many or a size class.

>TRBV30|NA|NA|TRBJ2-1
TGTGCCTGGAGTCCGGGTCCAAATGAGCAGTTCTTC
CAWSPGPNEQFF
>TRBV29-1|NA|TRBD2|TRBJ2-3
TGCAGCGTGATTACCGGGACTAGCGGTAGCACAGATACGCAGTATTTT
CSVITGTSGSTDTQYF
>TRBV6-5|few|NA|TRBJ2-2
TGTGCCAGCAGTTGGCTAGCGACCACCGGGGAGCTGTTTTTT
CASSWLATTGELFF
>TRBV5-4|NA|NA|TRBJ1-6
TGTGCCAGCAGCTTCCCGAATTCACCCCTCCACTTT
CASSFPNSPLHF
>TRBV11-3|NA|TRBD1|TRBJ2-7
TGTGCCAGCAGCTTCGACAGGGGCTACGAGCAGTACTTC
CASSFDRGYEQYF
>TRBV28|NA|NA|TRBJ1-1
TGTGCCAGCAGTGTTCGTTGGAACACTGAAGCTTTCTTT
CASSVRWNTEAFF
>TRBV10-2|NA|NA|TRBJ1-2
TGCGCCAGCAGCCCAACAGGGCTGGATGGCTACACCTTC
CASSPTGLDGYTF
>TRBV2|NA|TRBD1|TRBJ1-4
TGTGCCAGCAGTGAGGACAGGGAGGTTGAACTGTTTTTT
CASSEDREVELFF
>TRBV9|NA|TRBD2|TRBJ2-5
TGTGCCAGCAGCATGGGACTAGCGCAACAAGAGACCCAGTACTTC
CASSMGLAQQETQYF
>TRBV4-2|NA|NA|TRBJ2-7
TGTGCCAGCAGCTCTGTGGGCTTTTTCTACGAGCAGTACTTC
CASSSVGFFYEQYF
>TRBV19|NA|TRBD1|TRBJ1-1
TGTGCCAGTAGTATCACAGGGGTGAACACTGAAGCTTTCTTT
CASSITGVNTEAFF
>TRBV5-1|NA|NA|TRBJ2-5
TGCGCCAGCAGCTTGGGCGGCATCCAAGAGACCCAGTACTTC
CASSLGGIQETQYF
>TRBV4-1|NA|NA|TRBJ1-5
TGCGCCAGCAGCGACTTCAGGGGTTTCGGCAATCAGCCCCAGCATTTT
CASSDFRGFGNQPQHF
>TRBV6-1|once|NA|TRBJ1-2
TGTGCCAGCAGTGAGATGTCTATGGGGCAGGGGATCTTTGGCTACACCTTC
CASSEMSMGQGIFGYTF
>TRBV6-5|once|TRBD1|TRBJ1-2
TGTGCCAGCAGTTTCTCCCTCCGGGACAGCTTGTATGGCTACACCTTC
CASSFSLRDSLYGYTF
>TRBV9|NA|TRBD1|TRBJ1-1
TGTGCCAGCAGCGTAACAGGCGGACAGGGGGTAGCAGCTTTCTTT
CASSVTGGQGVAAFF
>TRBV19|once|TRBD1|TRBJ1-1
TGTGCCAGTAGTACCTTACAGGGGTCCACTGAAGCTTTCTTT
CASSTLQGSTEAFF
>TRBV4-3|NA|NA|TRBJ1-1
TGCGCCAGCGCGAGGGATAACGGTGAAGCTTTCTTT
CASARDNGEAFF
>TRBV9|NA|NA|TRBJ1-2
TGTGCCAGCAGCGCCGGACTCACCAGGGGCTACACCTTC
CASSAGLTRGYTF
>TRBV5-8|NA|TRBD1|TRBJ1-5
TGTGCCAGCAGTCAACCGGGACAGGGGTATCAGCCCCAGCATTTT
CASSQPGQGYQPQHF
>TRBV27|NA|NA|TRBJ1-1
TGTGCCAGCAATGTATGGGGGGAAACGGGCGCTGAAGCTTTCTTT
CASNVWGETGAEAFF
>TRBV7-3|NA|NA|TRBJ2-7
TGTGCCAGCAGCTTAACACAGGTCGACGAGCAGTACTTC
CASSLTQVDEQYF
>TRBV20-1|NA|NA|TRBJ1-1
TGCAGTGCAGAGGAGGGAGAAAGAGCTTTCTTT
CSAEEGERAFF
>TRBV14|NA|TRBD1|TRBJ1-1
TGTGCCAGCAGCCCCCGGACAGGGGGGGGGACTGAAGCTTTCTTT
CASSPRTGGGTEAFF
>TRBV7-9|NA|TRBD2|TRBJ2-1
TGTGCCAGCACCTGGACTAGCGGGGGGCAGGGAGGTAATGAGCAGTTCTTC
CASTWTSGGQGGNEQFF
>TRBV5-1|NA|TRBD1|TRBJ1-2
TGCGCCAGCAACCCATCTGGACAGGCGAACGGCTACACCTTC
CASNPSGQANGYTF
>TRBV10-3|once|TRBD1|TRBJ1-2
TGTGCCATCAGTGACGGGGACAGAACATATGGCTACACCTTC
CAISDGDRTYGYTF
>TRBV7-3|NA|TRBD1|TRBJ2-1
TGTGCCAGCAGCCGACAGGGGGCCGATGAGCAGTTCTTC
CASSRQGADEQFF
>TRBV7-9|few|NA|TRBJ1-3
TGTGCCAGCAGCTTAGAATATTCCTCTGGAAACACCATATATTTT
CASSLEYSSGNTIYF
>TRBV10-3|NA|TRBD1|TRBJ2-3
TGTGCCATCAGGGACAGGGGCACAGATACGCAGTATTTT
CAIRDRGTDTQYF
>TRBV6-1|NA|NA|TRBJ1-2
TGTGCCAGCAGTGATTCTTCCCATGGCTACACCTTC
CASSDSSHGYTF
>TRBV5-4|NA|TRBD2|TRBJ2-3
TGTGCCAGCAGCCTAGCGGGGTCGAGCTTCACAGATACGCAGTATTTT
CASSLAGSSFTDTQYF
>TRBV5-1|NA|NA|TRBJ1-3
TGCGCCAGCAGCCCGGACGGGAGCTCTGGAAACACCATATATTTT
CASSPDGSSGNTIYF
>TRBV7-9|NA|TRBD1|TRBJ1-4
TGTGCCAGCAGCGGCTCCGGGACAGGGGAAACTAATGAAAAACTGTTTTTT
CASSGSGTGETNEKLFF
>TRBV6-5|NA|NA|TRBJ2-5
TGTGCCAGCACGCGGGAGACCCAGTACTTC
CASTRETQYF
>TRBV7-9|NA|NA|TRBJ1-2
TGTGCCAGCAGCTTGGGGGACTACTATGGCTACACCTTC
CASSLGDYYGYTF
>TRBV7-3|NA|NA|TRBJ2-1
TGTGCCAGCAGCTTAGGGTGGGCATACAATGAGCAGTTCTTC
CASSLGWAYNEQFF
>TRBV19|NA|TRBD1|TRBJ1-6
TGTGCCAGTAGTAGGGACAGTCGTAATTCACCCCTCCACTTT
CASSRDSRNSPLHF
>TRBV4-1|NA|NA|TRBJ2-5
TGCGCCAGCAGCCTGACAGAAAAGTACCAAGAGACCCAGTACTTC
CASSLTEKYQETQYF
>TRBV3-1/TRBV3-2|NA|NA|TRBJ1-2
TGTGCCAGCAGCCCCCGGACAAACTATGGCTACACCTTC
CASSPRTNYGYTF
>TRBV5-4|NA|TRBD1|TRBJ1-2
TGTGCCAGCAGGCGGACAGGCTATGGCTACACCTTC
CASRRTGYGYTF
>TRBV4-1|NA|NA|TRBJ2-2
TGCGCCAGCAGACGAGGAGACCCGCCCAACACCGGGGAGCTGTTTTTT
CASRRGDPPNTGELFF
>TRBV10-3|NA|NA|TRBJ1-2
TGTGCCATCAGGGGGGAGGGAGGCGCTAACTATGGCTACACCTTC
CAIRGEGGANYGYTF
>TRBV7-2|NA|NA|TRBJ1-3
TGTGCCAGCAGTTGGACTGGAGACGTCTACTCTGGAAACACCATATATTTT
CASSWTGDVYSGNTIYF
>TRBV6-4|few|NA|TRBJ1-2
TGTGCCAGCAGTGACTCAATCTACAGTTCCTATGGCTACACCTTC
CASSDSIYSSYGYTF
>TRBV9|few|NA|TRBJ1-3
TGTGCCAGCAGCGTAGGGGGGGTGTCTGGAAACACCATATATTTT
CASSVGGVSGNTIYF
>TRBV7-6|NA|NA|TRBJ2-3
TGTGCCAGCAGCCCCCAAAGCACAGATACGCAGTATTTT
CASSPQSTDTQYF
>TRBV5-8|many|NA|TRBJ1-1
TGTGCCAGCAGCTTTAGAGCAGGGTTCACTGAAGCTTTCTTT
CASSFRAGFTEAFF
>TRBV5-5|NA|TRBD1|TRBJ1-2
TGTGCCAGCAGCTTCGACAGGGGAAACTATGGCTACACCTTC
CASSFDRGNYGYTF